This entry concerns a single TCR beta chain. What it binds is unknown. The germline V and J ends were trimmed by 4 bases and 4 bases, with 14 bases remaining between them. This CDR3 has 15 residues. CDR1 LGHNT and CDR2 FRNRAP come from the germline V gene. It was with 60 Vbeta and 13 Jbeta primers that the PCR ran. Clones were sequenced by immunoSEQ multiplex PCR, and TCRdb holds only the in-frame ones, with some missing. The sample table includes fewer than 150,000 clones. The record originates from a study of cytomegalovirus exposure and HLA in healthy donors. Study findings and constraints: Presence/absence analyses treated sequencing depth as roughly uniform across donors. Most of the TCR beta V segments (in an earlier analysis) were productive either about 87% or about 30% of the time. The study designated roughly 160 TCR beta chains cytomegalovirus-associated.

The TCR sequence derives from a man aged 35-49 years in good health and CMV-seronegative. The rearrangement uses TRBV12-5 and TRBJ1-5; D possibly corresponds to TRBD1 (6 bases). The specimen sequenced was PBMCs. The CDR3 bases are TGTGCTAGTGGTTGGACAGCACCCTCTAATCAGCCCCAGCATTTT. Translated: CASGWTAPSNQPQHF.